This TCR beta chain was identified in a study of beta chain features in type 1 diabetes (dated 2018 in TCRdb). Regarding the complete study: Patients and healthy donors did not differ in mean age, gender distribution, total cell number or subset yield. A total of 85 million to 140 million sorted cells were examined across all samples, and a strong correlation was observed between cell number per subset and RNA yield. The study compared TCRB repertoires of sorted circulating CD4+ T cell subsets between recently diagnosed type 1 diabetes patients and matched healthy donors. Regulatory and stem cell-like memory subsets were isolated from only 8 patients and roughly 8 healthy donors, whereas naive and central memory subsets came from all 28 donors. What the study reported, not specific to this receptor: Shorter templates might be favored by PCR, yet because patient and control samples were amplified and corrected together, any such skew would affect both groups equally. Because cDNA rather than genomic DNA was sequenced, highly expressing activated cells could have been over-represented, although no difference in activation and CD3 levels was found between groups. In all four CD4+ subsets, TCRB CDR3 length was moderately but significantly shorter in type 1 diabetes patients. Naive, central memory and regulatory TCRB repertoires appeared to be more similar among patients than among healthy donors. Because the HLA sub-analyses included only small numbers of individuals, any influence of HLA type on TCRB rearrangement was left unresolved. Patients with type 1 diabetes made fewer insertions and deleted more nucleotides at VDJ recombination sites, implying thymic rearrangement abnormalities.

Remarks on this clone: Its specific antigen is unknown. Per-base qualities were not stored, and no clone one base away is much larger.

The entire isolated RNA was reverse transcribed using the High Capacity cDNA Reverse Transcription Kit, and thus expressed TCRB transcripts were sequenced. Stem cell-like memory T cell samples underwent survey-depth immunoSEQ sequencing, averaging approximately 1 million total reads per sample. Sorted cells were lysed in RLT buffer, and RNA was extracted using DNase-treated RNeasy Micro or Mini kits according to cell number. To prevent cross-contamination, each cell subset was processed individually, whereas patient and healthy donor samples were processed jointly. Using the immunoSEQ multiplex PCR, TCRB sequences were amplified from cDNA into 87-bp fragments spanning the CDR3 region. Sequencing of the amplicons was performed on the Illumina HiSeq platform. Regarding the original processing steps: PCR bias was computationally corrected using synthetic template baselines, reads within Hamming distance 2 were collapsed, and singletons that could not be merged were discarded. Reads were aligned against IMGT to assign V, D and J genes, CDR3 length and insertions or deletions at six rearrangement sites. Clonotype counts were normalized to sorted cell number within each subset before computing true diversity and Gini coefficients with the tcR R package. Repertoire sharing was quantified using the overlap coefficient calculated on TCRB nucleotide sequences. TCRdb obtained this table from immuneACCESS and retained in-frame rearrangements with V and J assigned. These tables miss some clones; where compared with another copy, unresolved V genes account for less than half of the shortfall, and the remainder is unexplained. Clonal size and the V and J genes are those of that table, whereas D and trimming came from the DNA. Recorded for this sample are around 45,000 clones; around 40% of them occurred a single time. Around 0.13% of the sample comes from the top ten.

From each donor, a single peripheral blood sample of roughly 0.11 L on average was drawn into heparinised tubes. A BD FACSAria II and a panel including CD45RO, CCR7, CD25, CD127, CD95 and CD27 were used to sort naive, central memory, regulatory and stem cell-like memory CD4+ T cells. Every sorted population had a purity above 95%. PBMCs were separated immediately by Lymphoprep density gradient centrifugation and were stained directly, without being cultured. Samples were stained and sorted in pairs, with one healthy donor and one patient per experiment, so that batch effects were minimized. The germline V gene specifies MNHEY as CDR1 and SVGAGI as CDR2. V is reduced by 5 bases and J by 0 bases, leaving a spacing of 14 bases between them. The CDR3 starts with the cysteine, ends with the phenylalanine, and has 15 residues. Only CDR3 DNA remains: 45 bases, in frame from the first base.

The sequenced sample was stem cell memory CD4+ T cells from blood. In the paper's terms, the cell subset or site label means: stem cell-like memory CD4+ T cells. The TCR was taken from a man aged 30 to 39 with type 1 diabetes. The chain joins TRBV6-5 to TRBJ2-7, with TRBD1 perhaps the D gene, on 6 matching bases. The CDR3 region has the sequence CASSQLQGYSYEQYF. The sequenced DNA: TGTGCCAGCAGTCAGCTTCAGGGGTACTCCTACGAGCAGTACTTC.